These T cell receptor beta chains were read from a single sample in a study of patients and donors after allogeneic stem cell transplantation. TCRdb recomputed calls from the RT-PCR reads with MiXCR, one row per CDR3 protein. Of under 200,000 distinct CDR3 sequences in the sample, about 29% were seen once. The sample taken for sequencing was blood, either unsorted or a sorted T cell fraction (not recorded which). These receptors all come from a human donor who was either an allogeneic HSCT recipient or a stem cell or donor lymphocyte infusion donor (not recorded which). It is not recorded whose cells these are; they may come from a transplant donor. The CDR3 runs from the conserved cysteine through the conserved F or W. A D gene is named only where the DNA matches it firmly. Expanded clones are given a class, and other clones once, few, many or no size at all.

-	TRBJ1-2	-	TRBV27	CASLGSLGYTF	TGTGCCAGCTTGGGGTCTCTTGGCTACACCTTC
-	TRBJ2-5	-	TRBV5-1	CASSFDSEETQYF	TGCGCCAGCAGCTTTGATAGCGAAGAGACCCAGTACTTC
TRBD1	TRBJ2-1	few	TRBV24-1	CATSDSHRGDYNEQFF	TGTGCCACCAGTGATTCCCACAGGGGGGACTACAATGAGCAGTTCTTC
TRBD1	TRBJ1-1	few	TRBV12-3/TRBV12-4	CASSGRGASHRAFF	TGTGCCAGCAGTGGCAGGGGGGCCTCTCATCGGGCTTTCTTT
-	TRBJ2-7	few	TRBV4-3	CASSQGRDYFYEQYF	TGCGCCAGCAGCCAAGGACGGGATTACTTCTACGAGCAGTACTTC
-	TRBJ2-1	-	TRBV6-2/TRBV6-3	CATRQYNEQFF	TGTGCCACCCGACAGTACAATGAGCAGTTCTTC
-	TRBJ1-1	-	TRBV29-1	CSALGRAMNTEAFF	TGCAGCGCCCTAGGAAGGGCAATGAACACTGAAGCTTTCTTT
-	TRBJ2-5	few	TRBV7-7	CASSLNLGGETQYF	TGTGCTAGCAGCTTAAACCTCGGGGGAGAGACCCAGTACTTC
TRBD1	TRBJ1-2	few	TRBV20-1	CSAPTGSYGYTF	TGCAGTGCTCCGACAGGGTCCTATGGCTACACCTTC
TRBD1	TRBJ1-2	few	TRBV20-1	CSPQGGDRDYGYTF	TGCAGTCCTCAAGGGGGGGACAGGGACTATGGCTACACCTTC
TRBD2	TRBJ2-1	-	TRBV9	CASSVGPGLAVYNEQFF	TGTGCCAGCAGCGTAGGGCCGGGACTAGCGGTCTACAATGAGCAGTTCTTC
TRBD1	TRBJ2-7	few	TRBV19	CASSQTGEYEQYF	TGTGCCAGTAGTCAGACAGGGGAATACGAGCAGTACTTC
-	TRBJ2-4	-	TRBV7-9	CASSFPSPIQYF	TGTGCCAGCAGCTTCCCAAGTCCCATTCAGTACTTC
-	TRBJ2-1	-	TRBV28	CASSLPRSSYNEQFF	TGTGCCAGCAGTTTACCTCGGAGCTCCTACAATGAGCAGTTCTTC
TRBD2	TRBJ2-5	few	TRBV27	CASRPGLAKETQYF	TGTGCCAGCCGACCCGGACTAGCGAAAGAGACCCAGTACTTC
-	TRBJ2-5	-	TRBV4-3	CASSQEALATRAQYF	TGCGCCAGCAGCCAAGAAGCGCTAGCCACCCGGGCCCAGTACTTC
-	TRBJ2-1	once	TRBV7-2	CASSLAGYYNEQFF	TGTGCCAGCAGCTTAGCGGGATACTACAATGAGCAGTTCTTC